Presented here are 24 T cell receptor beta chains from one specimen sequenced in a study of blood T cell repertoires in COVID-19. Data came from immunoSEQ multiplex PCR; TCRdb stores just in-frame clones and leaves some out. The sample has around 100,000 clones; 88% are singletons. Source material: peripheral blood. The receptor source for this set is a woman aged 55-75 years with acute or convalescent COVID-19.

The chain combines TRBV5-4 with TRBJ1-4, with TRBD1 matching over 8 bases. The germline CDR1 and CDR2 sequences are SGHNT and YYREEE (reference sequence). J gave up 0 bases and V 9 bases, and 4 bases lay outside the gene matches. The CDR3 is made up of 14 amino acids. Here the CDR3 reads CANLQGATNEKLFF. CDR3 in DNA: TGTGCCAACCTACAGGGGGCAACTAATGAAAAACTGTTTTTT. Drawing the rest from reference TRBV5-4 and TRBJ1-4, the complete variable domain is ETGVTQSPTHLIKTRGQQVTLRCSSQSGHNTVSWYQQALGQGPQFIFQYYREEENGRGNFPPRFSGLQFPNYSSELNVNALELDDSALYLCANLQGATNEKLFFGSGTQLSVL.

CDR3 sequence (DNA): TGTGCCAGTAGAAGACAGGGGAGTGAAAAACTGTTTTTT. It codes for CASRRQGSEKLFF. V gene TRBV19 combines with J gene TRBJ1-4, with 8 bases fitting TRBD1. With V trimmed by 6 bases and J by 7 bases, 4 bases remained unmatched. The germline V gene encodes CDR1 LNHDA and CDR2 SQIVND (reference sequence). The CDR3 has 13 residues.

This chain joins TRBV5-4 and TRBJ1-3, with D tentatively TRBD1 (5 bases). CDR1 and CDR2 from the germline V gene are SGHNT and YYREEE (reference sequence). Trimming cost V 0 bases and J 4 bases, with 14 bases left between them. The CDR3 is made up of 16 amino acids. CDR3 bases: TGTGCCAGCAGCTTGGAAGGCAGGGTGAGGGGAAACACCATATATTTT. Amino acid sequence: CASSLEGRVRGNTIYF.

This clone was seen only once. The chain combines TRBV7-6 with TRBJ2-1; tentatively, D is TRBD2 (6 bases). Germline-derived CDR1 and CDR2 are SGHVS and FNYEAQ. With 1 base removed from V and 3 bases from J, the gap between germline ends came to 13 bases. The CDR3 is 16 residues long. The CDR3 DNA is TGTGCCAGCAGCTTAGAGGGACTCCTCTTCTACAATGAGCAGTTCTTC. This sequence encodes CASSLEGLLFYNEQFF.

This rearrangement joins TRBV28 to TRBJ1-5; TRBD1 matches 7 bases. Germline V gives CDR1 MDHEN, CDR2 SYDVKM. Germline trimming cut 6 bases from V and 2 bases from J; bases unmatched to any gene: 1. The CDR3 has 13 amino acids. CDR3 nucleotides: TGTGCCAGCAGAGGACAGGGCAATCAGCCCCAGCATTTT. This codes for CASRGQGNQPQHF.

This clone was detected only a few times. CDR3 sequence: CASSWEVGEQYF. The CDR3 DNA sequence: TGTGCCAGCAGCTGGGAGGTGGGGGAGCAGTACTTC. J is TRBJ2-7 and V is TRBV7-2; a weak D match, TRBD2 (6 bases). The CDR3 has 12 amino acids. CDR1 is SGHTA and CDR2 is FQGNSA in the germline V gene. V was trimmed by 4 bases and J by 7 bases, leaving 11 bases between them.

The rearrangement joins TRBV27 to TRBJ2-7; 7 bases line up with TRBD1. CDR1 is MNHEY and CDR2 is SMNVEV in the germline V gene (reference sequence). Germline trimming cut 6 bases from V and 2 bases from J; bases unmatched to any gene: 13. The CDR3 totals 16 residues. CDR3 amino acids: CASSPTWGTVAYEQYF. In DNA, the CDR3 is TGTGCCAGCAGCCCGACATGGGGGACAGTCGCCTACGAGCAGTACTTC.

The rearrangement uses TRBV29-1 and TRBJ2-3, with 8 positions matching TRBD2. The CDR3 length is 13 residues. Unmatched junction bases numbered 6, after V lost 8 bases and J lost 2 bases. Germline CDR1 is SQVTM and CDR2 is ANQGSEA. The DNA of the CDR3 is TGCAGCTTAGCGGGGACTTACACAGATACGCAGTATTTT. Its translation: CSLAGTYTDTQYF.

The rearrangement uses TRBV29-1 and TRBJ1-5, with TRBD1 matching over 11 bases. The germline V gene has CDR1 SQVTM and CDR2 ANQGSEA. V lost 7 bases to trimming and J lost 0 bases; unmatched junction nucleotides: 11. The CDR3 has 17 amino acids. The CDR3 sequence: CSAHLGTGGPSNQPQHF. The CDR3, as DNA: TGCAGCGCCCACTTGGGGACAGGGGGTCCTAGCAATCAGCCCCAGCATTTT.

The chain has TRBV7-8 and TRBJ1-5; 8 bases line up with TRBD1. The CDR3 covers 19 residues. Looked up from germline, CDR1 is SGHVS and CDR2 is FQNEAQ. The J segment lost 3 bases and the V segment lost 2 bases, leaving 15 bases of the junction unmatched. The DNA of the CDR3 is TGTGCCAGCAGCTTACAGTCCCCGGCCCAGGGGGCTCTCAATCAGCCCCAGCATTTT. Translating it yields CASSLQSPAQGALNQPQHF. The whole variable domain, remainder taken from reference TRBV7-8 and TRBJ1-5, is GAGVSQSPRYKVAKRGQDVALRCDPISGHVSLFWYQQALGQGPEFLTYFQNEAQLDKSGLPSDRFFAERPEGSVSTLKIQRTQQEDSAVYLCASSLQSPAQGALNQPQHFGDGTRLSIL.

The CDR3 nucleotides read TGTGCCAGCAGTTTCCAGCGGGAGTTCGACAATGAGCAGTTCTTC. Its translation is CASSFQREFDNEQFF. The chain is built from TRBV6-6 and TRBJ2-1, with 8 positions matching TRBD2. The V and J ends lost 4 bases and 5 bases, in that order; junction bases with no gene match: 7. The germline V gene has CDR1 MNHNY and CDR2 SVGAGI (reference sequence). This CDR3 is built from 15 residues.

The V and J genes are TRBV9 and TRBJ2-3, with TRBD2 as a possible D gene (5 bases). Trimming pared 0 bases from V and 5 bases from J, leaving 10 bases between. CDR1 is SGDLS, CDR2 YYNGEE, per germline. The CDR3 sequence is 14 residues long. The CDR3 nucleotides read TGTGCCAGCAGCGTAGAGAGCGGCGGAGATACGCAGTATTTT. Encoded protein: CASSVESGGDTQYF. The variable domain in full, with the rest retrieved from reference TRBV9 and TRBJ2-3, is DSGVTQTPKHLITATGQRVTLRCSPRSGDLSVYWYQQSLDQGLQFLIQYYNGEERAKGNILERFSAQQFPDLHSELNLSSLELGDSALYFCASSVESGGDTQYFGPGTRLTVL.

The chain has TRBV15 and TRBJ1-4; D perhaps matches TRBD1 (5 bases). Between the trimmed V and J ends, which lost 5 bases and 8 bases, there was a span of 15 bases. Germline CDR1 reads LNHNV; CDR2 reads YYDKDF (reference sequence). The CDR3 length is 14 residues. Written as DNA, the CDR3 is TGTGCCACCAGCCATCAGGGTGTTATCGAAAAACTGTTTTTT. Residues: CATSHQGVIEKLFF.

The CDR3 DNA is TGTGCCAGCAGCCCCCTGGACAGGGGTGGGGAGCAGTACTTC. This codes for CASSPLDRGGEQYF. This rearrangement joins TRBV6-1 to TRBJ2-7; TRBD1 aligns across 9 bases. Trimming cost V 6 bases and J 7 bases; bases outside gene matches: 10. The CDR3 runs 14 residues. Germline CDR1 reads MNHNS; CDR2 reads SASEGT.

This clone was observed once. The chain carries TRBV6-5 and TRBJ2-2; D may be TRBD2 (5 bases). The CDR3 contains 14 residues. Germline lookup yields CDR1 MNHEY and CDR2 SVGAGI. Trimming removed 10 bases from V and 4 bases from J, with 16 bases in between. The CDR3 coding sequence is TGTGCCACCACCGCGGGTATCTCCACCGGGGAGCTGTTTTTT. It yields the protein CATTAGISTGELFF.

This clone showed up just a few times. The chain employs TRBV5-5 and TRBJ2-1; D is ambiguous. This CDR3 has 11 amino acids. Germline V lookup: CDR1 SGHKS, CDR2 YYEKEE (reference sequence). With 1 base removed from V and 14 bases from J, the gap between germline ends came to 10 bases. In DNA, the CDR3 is TGTGCCAGCAGCTTGAACTCGGCGGAGTTCTTC. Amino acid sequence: CASSLNSAEFF.

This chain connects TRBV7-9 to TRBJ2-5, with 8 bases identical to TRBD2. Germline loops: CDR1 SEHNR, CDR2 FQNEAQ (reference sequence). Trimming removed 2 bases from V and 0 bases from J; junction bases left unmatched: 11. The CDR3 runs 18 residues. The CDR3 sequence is CASSLRSLSLADQETQYF. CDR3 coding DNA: TGTGCCAGCAGCTTACGCTCCTTGTCACTAGCGGACCAAGAGACCCAGTACTTC.

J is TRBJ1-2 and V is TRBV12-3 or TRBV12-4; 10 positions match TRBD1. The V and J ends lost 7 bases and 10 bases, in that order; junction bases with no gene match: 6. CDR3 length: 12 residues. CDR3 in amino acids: CASNLDRGDYTF. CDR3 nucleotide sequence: TGTGCCAGCAACTTGGACAGGGGGGACTACACCTTC.

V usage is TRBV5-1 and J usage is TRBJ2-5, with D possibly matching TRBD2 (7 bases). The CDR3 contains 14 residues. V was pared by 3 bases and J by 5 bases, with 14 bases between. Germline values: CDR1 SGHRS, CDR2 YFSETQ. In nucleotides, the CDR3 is TGCGCCAGCAGCTCCAGCCGGGGGGCGGAGACCCAGTACTTC. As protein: CASSSSRGAETQYF.

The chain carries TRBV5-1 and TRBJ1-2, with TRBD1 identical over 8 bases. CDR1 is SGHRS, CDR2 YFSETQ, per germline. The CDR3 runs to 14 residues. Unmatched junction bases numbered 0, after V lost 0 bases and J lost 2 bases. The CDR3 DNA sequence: TGCGCCAGCAGCTTGGGGACAGGGAACTATGGCTACACCTTC. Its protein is CASSLGTGNYGYTF.

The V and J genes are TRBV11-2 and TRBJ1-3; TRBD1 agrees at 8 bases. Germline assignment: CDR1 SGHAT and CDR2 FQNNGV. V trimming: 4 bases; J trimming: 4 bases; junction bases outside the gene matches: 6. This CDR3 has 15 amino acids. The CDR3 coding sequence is TGTGCCAGCAGCTCATTGACAGGGGCCGGAAACACCATATATTTT. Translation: CASSSLTGAGNTIYF.

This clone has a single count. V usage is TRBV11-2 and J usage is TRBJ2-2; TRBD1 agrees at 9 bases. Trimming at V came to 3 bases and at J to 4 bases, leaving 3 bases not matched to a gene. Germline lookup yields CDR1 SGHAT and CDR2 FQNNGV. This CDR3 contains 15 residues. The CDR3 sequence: CASSFGQGLTGELFF. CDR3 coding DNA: TGTGCCAGCAGCTTCGGACAGGGGCTCACCGGGGAGCTGTTTTTT.

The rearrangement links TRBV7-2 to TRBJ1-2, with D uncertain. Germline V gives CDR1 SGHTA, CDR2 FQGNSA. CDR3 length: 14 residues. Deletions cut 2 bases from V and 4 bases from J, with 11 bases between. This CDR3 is CASSLLLSLYGYTF. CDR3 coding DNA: TGTGCCAGCAGCTTATTACTTTCACTCTATGGCTACACCTTC.

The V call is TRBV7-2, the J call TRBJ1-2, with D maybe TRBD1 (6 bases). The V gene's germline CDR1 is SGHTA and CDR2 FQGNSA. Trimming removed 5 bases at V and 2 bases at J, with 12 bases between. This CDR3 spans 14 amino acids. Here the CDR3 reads CASSPGTSNYGYTF. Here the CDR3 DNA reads TGTGCCAGCAGCCCCGGGACATCAAACTATGGCTACACCTTC.